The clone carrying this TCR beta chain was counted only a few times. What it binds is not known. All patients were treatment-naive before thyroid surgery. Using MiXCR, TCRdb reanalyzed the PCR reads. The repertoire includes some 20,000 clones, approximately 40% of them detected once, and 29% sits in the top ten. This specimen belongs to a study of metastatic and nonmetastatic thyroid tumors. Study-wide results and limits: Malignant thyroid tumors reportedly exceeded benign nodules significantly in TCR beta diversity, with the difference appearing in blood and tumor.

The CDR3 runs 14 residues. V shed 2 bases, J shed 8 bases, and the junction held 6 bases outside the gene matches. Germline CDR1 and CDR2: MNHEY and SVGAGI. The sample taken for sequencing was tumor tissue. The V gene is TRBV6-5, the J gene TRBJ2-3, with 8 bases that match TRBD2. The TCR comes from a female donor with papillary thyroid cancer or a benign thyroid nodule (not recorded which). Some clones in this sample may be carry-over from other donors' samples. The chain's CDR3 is CASSYGTRGGTQYF. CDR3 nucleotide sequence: TGTGCCAGCAGTTACGGGACTAGAGGGGGTACGCAGTATTTT.